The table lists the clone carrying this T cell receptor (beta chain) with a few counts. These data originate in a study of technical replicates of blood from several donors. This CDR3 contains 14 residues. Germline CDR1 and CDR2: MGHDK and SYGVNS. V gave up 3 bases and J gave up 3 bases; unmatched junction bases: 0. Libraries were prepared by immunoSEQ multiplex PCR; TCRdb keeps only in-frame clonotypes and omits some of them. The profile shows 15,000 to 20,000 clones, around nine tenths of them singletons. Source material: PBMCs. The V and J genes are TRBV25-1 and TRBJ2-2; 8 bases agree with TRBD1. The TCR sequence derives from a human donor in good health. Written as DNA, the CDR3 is TGTGCCAGCAGTGAGGACAGGGACACCGGGGAGCTGTTTTTT. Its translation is CASSEDRDTGELFF.